These 12 T cell receptor beta chains originate from one sample sequenced in a study of human T cells and chemical hapten exposure. Each CDR3 protein gets one entry after TCRdb re-called the RACE reads with MiXCR. Of about 250,000 distinct CDR3 sequences in the sample, roughly 7.7% were seen once. Time point given: pre-sensitization, week 0. Treatment: therapeutic diphenylcyclopropenone sensitization with weekly scalp DPC. The material was whole blood, obtained in connection with sensitization to the hapten diphenylcyclopropenone (DPC). These receptors were obtained from a man aged 18-30 years with alopecia areata. Some clones in this sample may be carry-over from other donors' samples.

This clonotype was picked up a small number of times. The chain couples TRBV6-2 or TRBV6-3 to TRBJ1-1, with no clear D. Germline loops: CDR1 MNHEY, CDR2 SVGEGT. The CDR3 extends over 14 amino acids. The ends were cut back, 0 bases at V and 0 bases at J, with 5 bases in the middle. The DNA for the CDR3 is TGTGCCAGCAGTTACTCGAGGCTGAACACTGAAGCTTTCTTT. It codes for CASSYSRLNTEAFF.

The CDR3 nucleotides are TGTGCCAGCAGTCCCCAGGGGGAAGGTTCGCCCCAGCATTTT. Translation: CASSPQGEGSPQHF. This rearrangement joins TRBV12-3 or TRBV12-4 to TRBJ1-5; 7 bases align to TRBD1. The ends lost 5 bases at V and 9 bases at J; junction bases unmatched: 10. The CDR3 has 14 amino acids.

The CDR3 nucleotides read TGTGCCATCAGTGAGTCCGGACAGGGGGGAGATACGCAGTATTTT. This sequence encodes CAISESGQGGDTQYF. This rearrangement joins TRBV10-3 to TRBJ2-3; TRBD1 agrees at 10 bases. V dropped 0 bases and J dropped 5; count of bases not matched to a gene: 2. The CDR3 is 15 amino acids. CDR1 and CDR2 from the germline V gene are ENHRY and SYGVKD.

There are a few counts of this clonotype. The V call is TRBV5-1, the J call TRBJ1-1; D is unclear. The CDR3 consists of 13 residues. CDR1 SGHRS and CDR2 YFSETQ come from the germline V gene. V was cut by 5 bases and J by 7 bases, with 15 bases left in between. This chain's CDR3 is CASRGSTGFEAFF. CDR3 in DNA: TGCGCCAGCAGGGGATCCACCGGCTTTGAAGCTTTCTTT.

In this sample, this clonotype turned up a few times. The gene calls are TRBV28 and TRBJ1-6; D call uncertain. Germline values: CDR1 MDHEN, CDR2 SYDVKM. The V and J ends lost 6 bases and 6 bases respectively, with 12 bases between them. The CDR3 has 14 amino acids. The CDR3 loop is CASSPPGSNSPLHF. In DNA form, the CDR3 reads TGTGCCAGCAGCCCTCCTGGGAGTAATTCACCCCTCCACTTT.

This clonotype has a handful of counts. This chain joins TRBV7-8 and TRBJ2-2; TRBD1 agrees at 11 bases. V dropped 1 base and J dropped 4; count of bases not matched to a gene: 8. This CDR3 comprises 18 residues. The V gene's germline CDR1 is SGHVS and CDR2 FQNEAQ. The chain's CDR3 is CASSLGTGGATGTGELFF. CDR3 nucleotide sequence: TGTGCCAGCAGCTTAGGGACAGGGGGCGCGACGGGCACCGGGGAGCTGTTTTTT.

The rearrangement uses TRBV18 and TRBJ2-7; the match to TRBD2 covers 9 bases. The CDR3 totals 13 residues. CDR1 and CDR2 (germline): KGHSH, LQKENI. Trimming removed 8 bases from V and 7 bases from J; junction bases left unmatched: 9. CDR3 region: CASAGGGAGEQYF. CDR3 sequence (DNA): TGTGCCAGCGCGGGAGGGGGCGCGGGGGAGCAGTACTTC.

This clonotype was seen a handful of times. The CDR3 region is CASSWSGNSYQETQYF. DNA for the CDR3: TGTGCCAGCAGTTGGAGCGGAAACTCGTACCAAGAGACCCAGTACTTC. The chain carries TRBV6-5 and TRBJ2-5; weak D call: TRBD2 (5 bases). In germline, CDR1 is MNHEY, CDR2 SVGAGI. Trimming left V 4 bases short and J 0 bases short, with 15 bases between. The CDR3 runs to 16 residues.

This clonotype was observed many times. In DNA, the CDR3 is TGTGCCAGCACCCGGACTAGTACGACCGGGGAGCTGTTTTTT. It codes for CASTRTSTTGELFF. The rearrangement links TRBV6-2 or TRBV6-3 to TRBJ2-2, with 7 bases aligning to TRBD2. The V gene's germline CDR1 is MNHEY and CDR2 SVGEGT. The J segment lost 5 bases and the V segment lost 7 bases, leaving 7 bases of the junction unmatched. The CDR3 has 14 amino acids.

This clonotype was detected only a few times. The rearrangement links TRBV4-1 to TRBJ2-7, with D possibly being TRBD2 (6 bases). V was pared by 6 bases and J by 0 bases, with 15 bases between. CDR1 and CDR2 from the germline V gene are MGHRA and YSYEKL. This CDR3 is 15 amino acids long. The CDR3 region has the DNA TGCGCCAGCAGTCTTTGGACGGGGGACTCCTACGAGCAGTACTTC. As protein: CASSLWTGDSYEQYF.

This clonotype appeared a few times. The chain combines TRBV27 with TRBJ2-2, with 8 bases identical to TRBD1. This CDR3 is built from 17 residues. Germline V gives CDR1 MNHEY, CDR2 SMNVEV (reference sequence). Trimming at V came to 6 bases and at J to 1 base, leaving 10 bases not matched to a gene. The CDR3 DNA is TGTGCCAGCAGCAACAGGGGGACGGGAAAGAACACCGGGGAGCTGTTTTTT. As protein: CASSNRGTGKNTGELFF.

This clonotype was detected ten times or more. The CDR3 is CASSVAGGGYEQYF. In DNA form, the CDR3 reads TGTGCCAGCAGCGTAGCAGGGGGAGGCTACGAGCAGTACTTC. The chain is built from TRBV9 and TRBJ2-7; D is perhaps TRBD1 (7 bases). The germline V gene encodes CDR1 SGDLS and CDR2 YYNGEE. The CDR3 contains 14 residues. V shed 0 bases and J shed 3 bases, with 10 bases lying between them.